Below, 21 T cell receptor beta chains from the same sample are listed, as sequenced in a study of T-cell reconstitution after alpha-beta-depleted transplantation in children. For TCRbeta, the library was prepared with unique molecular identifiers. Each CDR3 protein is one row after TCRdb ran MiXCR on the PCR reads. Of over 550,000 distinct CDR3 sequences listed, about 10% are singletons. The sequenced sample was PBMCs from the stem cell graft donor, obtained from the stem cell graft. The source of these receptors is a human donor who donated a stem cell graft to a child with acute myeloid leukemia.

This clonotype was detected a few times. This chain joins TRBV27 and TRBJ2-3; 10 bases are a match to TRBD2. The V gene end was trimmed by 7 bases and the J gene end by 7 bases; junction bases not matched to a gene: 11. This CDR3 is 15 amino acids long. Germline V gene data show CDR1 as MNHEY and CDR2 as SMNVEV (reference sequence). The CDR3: CASTPSGSPENTQYF. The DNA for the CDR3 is TGTGCCAGCACCCCTAGCGGGAGTCCGGAAAATACGCAGTATTTT.

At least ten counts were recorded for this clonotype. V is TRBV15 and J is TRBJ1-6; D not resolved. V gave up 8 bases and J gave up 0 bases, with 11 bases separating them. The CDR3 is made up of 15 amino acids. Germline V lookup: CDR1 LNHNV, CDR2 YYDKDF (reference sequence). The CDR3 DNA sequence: TGTGCCACCTTGGAGGGCGGCTCCTATAATTCACCCCTCCACTTT. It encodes CATLEGGSYNSPLHF.

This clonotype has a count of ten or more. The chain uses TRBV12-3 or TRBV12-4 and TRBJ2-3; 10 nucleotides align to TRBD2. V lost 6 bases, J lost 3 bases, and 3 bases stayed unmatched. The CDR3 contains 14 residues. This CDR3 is CASRGLALTDTQYF. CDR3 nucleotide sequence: TGTGCCAGCAGGGGACTAGCGTTAACAGATACGCAGTATTTT.

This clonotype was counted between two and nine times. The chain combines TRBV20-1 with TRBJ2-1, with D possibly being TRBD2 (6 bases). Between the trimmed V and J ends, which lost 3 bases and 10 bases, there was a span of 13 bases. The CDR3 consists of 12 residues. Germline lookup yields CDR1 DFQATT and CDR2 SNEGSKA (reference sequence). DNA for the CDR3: TGCAGTGCTAGCGGCCTAGCGCGGGAGCAGTTCTTC. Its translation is CSASGLAREQFF.

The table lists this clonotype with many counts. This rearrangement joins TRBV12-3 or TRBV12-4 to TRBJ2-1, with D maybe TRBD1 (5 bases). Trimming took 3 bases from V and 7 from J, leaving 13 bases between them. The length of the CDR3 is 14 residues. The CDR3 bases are TGTGCCAGCAGTTTTATTCCAGGGAAGAATGAGCAGTTCTTC. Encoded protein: CASSFIPGKNEQFF.

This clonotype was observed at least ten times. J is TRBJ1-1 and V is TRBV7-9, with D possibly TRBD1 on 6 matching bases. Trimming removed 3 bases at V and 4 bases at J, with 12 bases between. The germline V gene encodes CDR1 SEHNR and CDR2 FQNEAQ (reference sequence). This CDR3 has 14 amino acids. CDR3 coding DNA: TGTGCCAGCAGCTTCGGGGGGCAGAGCACTGAAGCTTTCTTT. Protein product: CASSFGGQSTEAFF.

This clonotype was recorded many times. CDR3 sequence (DNA): TGCGCCAGCAGCTTGGCTGCGGAGGCGGGACCCCTCCACTTT. This encodes CASSLAAEAGPLHF. The chain links TRBV5-1 to TRBJ1-6; no clear D. CDR1 is SGHRS and CDR2 is YFSETQ in the germline V gene. V gave up 0 bases and J gave up 12 bases, with 13 bases separating them. CDR3 length: 14 residues.

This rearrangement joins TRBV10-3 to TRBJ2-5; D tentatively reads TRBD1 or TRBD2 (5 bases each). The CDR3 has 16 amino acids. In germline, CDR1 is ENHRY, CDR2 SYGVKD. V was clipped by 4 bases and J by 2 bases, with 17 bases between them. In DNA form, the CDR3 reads TGTGCCATCAGTGTGCAGCCAGCCGGGGCACAAGAGACCCAGTACTTC. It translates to CAISVQPAGAQETQYF.

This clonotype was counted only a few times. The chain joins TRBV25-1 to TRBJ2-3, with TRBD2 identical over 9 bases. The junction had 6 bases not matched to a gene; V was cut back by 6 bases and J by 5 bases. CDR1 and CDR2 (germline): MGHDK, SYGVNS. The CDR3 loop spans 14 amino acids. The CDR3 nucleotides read TGTGCCAGCAGCGTTAGCGGGAGCGGAGATACGCAGTATTTT. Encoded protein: CASSVSGSGDTQYF.

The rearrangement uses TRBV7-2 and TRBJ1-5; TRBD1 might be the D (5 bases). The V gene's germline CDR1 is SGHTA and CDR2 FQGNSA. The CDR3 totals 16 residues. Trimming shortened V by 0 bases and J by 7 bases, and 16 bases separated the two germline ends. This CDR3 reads CASSLAGQGSGQPQHF. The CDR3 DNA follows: TGTGCCAGCAGCTTAGCTGGGCAGGGATCAGGGCAGCCCCAGCATTTT.

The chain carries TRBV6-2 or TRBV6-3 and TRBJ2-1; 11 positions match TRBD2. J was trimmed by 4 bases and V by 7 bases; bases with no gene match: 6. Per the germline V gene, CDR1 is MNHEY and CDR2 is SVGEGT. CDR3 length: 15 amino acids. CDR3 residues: CASTKGTSGYNEQFF. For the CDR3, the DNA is TGTGCCAGCACTAAGGGGACTAGCGGTTACAATGAGCAGTTCTTC.

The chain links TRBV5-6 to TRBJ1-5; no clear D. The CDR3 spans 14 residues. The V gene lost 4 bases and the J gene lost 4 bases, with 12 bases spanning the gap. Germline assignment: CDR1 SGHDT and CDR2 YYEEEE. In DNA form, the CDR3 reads TGTGCCAGCAGCCTAACACAGACTAATCAGCCCCAGCATTTT. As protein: CASSLTQTNQPQHF. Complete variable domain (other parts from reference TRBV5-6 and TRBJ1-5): DAGVTQSPTHLIKTRGQQVTLRCSPKSGHDTVSWYQQALGQGPQFIFQYYEEEERQRGNFPDRFSGHQFPNYSSELNVNALLLGDSALYLCASSLTQTNQPQHFGDGTRLSIL.

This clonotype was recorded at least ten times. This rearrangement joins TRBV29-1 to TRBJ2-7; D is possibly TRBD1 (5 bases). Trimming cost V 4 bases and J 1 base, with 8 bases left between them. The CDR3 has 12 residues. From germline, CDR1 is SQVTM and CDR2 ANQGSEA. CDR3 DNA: TGCAGCGTTGTTCAGGGTTCCTACGAGCAGTACTTC. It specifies CSVVQGSYEQYF.

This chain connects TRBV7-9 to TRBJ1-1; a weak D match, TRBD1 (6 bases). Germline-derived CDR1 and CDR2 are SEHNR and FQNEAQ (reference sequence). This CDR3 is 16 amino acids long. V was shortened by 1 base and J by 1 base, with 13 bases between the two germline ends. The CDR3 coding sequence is TGTGCCAGCAGCTTAGTCCCCTCCAGGGGGAACACTGAAGCTTTCTTT. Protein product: CASSLVPSRGNTEAFF.

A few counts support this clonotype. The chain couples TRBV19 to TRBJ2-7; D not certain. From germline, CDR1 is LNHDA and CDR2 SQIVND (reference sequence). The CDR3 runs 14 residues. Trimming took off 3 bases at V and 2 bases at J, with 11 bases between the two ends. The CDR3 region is CASSIRRNPYEQYF. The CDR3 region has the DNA TGTGCCAGTAGTATTCGGCGGAACCCCTACGAGCAGTACTTC.

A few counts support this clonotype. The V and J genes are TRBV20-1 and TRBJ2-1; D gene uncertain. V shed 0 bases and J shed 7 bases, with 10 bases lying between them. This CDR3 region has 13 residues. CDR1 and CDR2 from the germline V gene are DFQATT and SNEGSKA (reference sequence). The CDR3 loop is CSARDRRPNEQFF. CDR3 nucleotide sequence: TGCAGTGCTAGAGATAGGCGACCAAATGAGCAGTTCTTC.

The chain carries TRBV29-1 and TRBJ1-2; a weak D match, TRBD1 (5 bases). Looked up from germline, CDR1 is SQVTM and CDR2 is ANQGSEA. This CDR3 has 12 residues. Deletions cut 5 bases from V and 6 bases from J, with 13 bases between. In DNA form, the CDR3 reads TGCAGCGTTCCAGGGCAAGTCGATGGCTACACCTTC. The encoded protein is CSVPGQVDGYTF.

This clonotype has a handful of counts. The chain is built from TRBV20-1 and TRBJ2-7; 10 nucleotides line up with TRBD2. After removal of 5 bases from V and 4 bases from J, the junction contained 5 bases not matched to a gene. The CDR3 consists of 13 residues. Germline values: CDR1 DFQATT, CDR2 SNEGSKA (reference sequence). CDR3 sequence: CSAPRAGGYEQYF. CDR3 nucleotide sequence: TGCAGTGCTCCCCGAGCGGGAGGGTACGAGCAGTACTTC.

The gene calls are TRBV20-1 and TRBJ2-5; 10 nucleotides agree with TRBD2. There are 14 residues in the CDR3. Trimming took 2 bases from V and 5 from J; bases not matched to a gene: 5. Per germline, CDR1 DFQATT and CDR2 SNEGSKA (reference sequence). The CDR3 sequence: CSARITSGTETQYF. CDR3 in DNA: TGCAGTGCTAGAATCACTAGCGGGACTGAGACCCAGTACTTC.

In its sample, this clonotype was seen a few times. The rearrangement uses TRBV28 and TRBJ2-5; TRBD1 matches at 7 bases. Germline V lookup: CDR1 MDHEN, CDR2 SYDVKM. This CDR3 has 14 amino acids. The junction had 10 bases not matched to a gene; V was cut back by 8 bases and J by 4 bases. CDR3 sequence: CASGRGQRGETQYF. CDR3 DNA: TGTGCCAGCGGCCGGGGACAGCGAGGAGAGACCCAGTACTTC. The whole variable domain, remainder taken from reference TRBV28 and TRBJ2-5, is DVKVTQSSRYLVKRTGEKVFLECVQDMDHENMFWYRQDPGLGLRLIYFSYDVKMKEKGDIPEGYSVSREKKERFSLILESASTNQTSMYLCASGRGQRGETQYFGPGTRLLVL.

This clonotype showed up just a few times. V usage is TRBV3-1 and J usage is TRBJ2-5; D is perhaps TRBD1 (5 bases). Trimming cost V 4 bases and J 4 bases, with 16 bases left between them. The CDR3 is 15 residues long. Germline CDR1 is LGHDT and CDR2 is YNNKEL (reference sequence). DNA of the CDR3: TGTGCCAGCAGCCCGTCCCCCTCAGGGCGAGAGACCCAGTACTTC. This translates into CASSPSPSGRETQYF.